The source of this T cell receptor (beta chain) is a study of Graves' ophthalmopathy and Graves' hyperthyroidism (dated by TCRdb to 2016 to 2018). About the investigation overall: Peripheral blood samples were taken at the time of initial diagnosis, before any treatment was given. The study used TCR beta repertoire signatures to distinguish Graves' ophthalmopathy from Graves' hyperthyroidism and to predict progression to ophthalmopathy. In total, over 130 blood samples were TCR-sequenced: approximately 40 ophthalmopathy, approximately 75 hyperthyroidism and approximately 17 hyperthyroidism-to-ophthalmopathy patients. To explore V-J signatures distinguishing ophthalmopathy from hyperthyroidism, a discovery set of roughly 100 patients (roughly 45 ophthalmopathy, 57 stable hyperthyroidism) was enrolled. An independent validation cohort comprised 18 hyperthyroidism patients and 15 to 17 patients who later progressed from hyperthyroidism to ophthalmopathy. T-cell repertoires of thyroid tissue and blood were compared in five or six hyperthyroidism patients. Once sampling was done, hyperthyroidism patients were given methimazole at a starting dose of 30 mg daily, while ophthalmopathy patients were given high-dose intravenous methylprednisolone. What the study reported, not specific to this receptor: Most of the expanded thyroid clonotypes with a frequency above 0.001 were also detected in blood, and it was suggested that the thyroid immune response may be reflected by blood repertoires. Sample size was not predetermined statistically, and investigators were not blinded to group allocation. The 13-signature model separated ophthalmopathy from stable hyperthyroidism with about 86% sensitivity and roughly 84% specificity in cross-validation, and 80%/75% in the test set. In validation, the model predicted ophthalmopathy progression with more than 55% sensitivity and approximately 72% specificity; eleven to twelve predicted patients were CT-confirmed with GO in a median of approximately 6.5 months.

The CDR3 covers 16 residues, taking in both the cysteine and the phenylalanine. The only DNA kept is the CDR3, 48 bases in frame from the first base. Trimming takes 5 bases from V and 2 bases from J, and the germline ends sit 18 bases apart. This clonotype has ten or more counts. Its antigen remains unidentified. Per-base quality was not reported, and no clone a single base away is much larger than it. A patient counted as having stable hyperthyroidism if there was no progression to ophthalmopathy within 18 months of follow-up. Patients with hyperthyroidism were aged 18 to 65 years, had been newly diagnosed, and had a disease duration of less than 2 months. Patients with other autoimmune diseases, uncontrolled infections, pregnancy or lactation were excluded. Clinical symptoms, serum thyroxine, TRAb, thyroid ultrasound and orbital computed tomography formed the basis of the diagnosis. Ficoll-Paque density gradient centrifugation was used to isolate PBMCs from 9.5 to 10 ml of fresh peripheral blood. Total RNA was extracted with Trizol reagent and quality-checked on an Agilent 2100 Bioanalyzer.

For repertoire sequencing, TCR beta CDR3 regions were amplified from RNA transcripts. The first round of RT-PCR was done with HTBI primers and the Qiagen OneStep RT-PCR kit, and was followed by a second round of multiplex PCR, then size selection and purification. Libraries were sequenced on an Illumina HiSeq2000 using paired-end 100 bp reads. Under the source paper's analysis protocol: SOAPnuke was used to process the reads, throwing out any read that had adapters, had uncalled bases, had a mean Phred below 15, or lacked an exact constant-primer or identifier match. COPE v1.2.5 was used to merge high-quality paired reads. Each unique nucleotide sequence was treated as a clonotype, and MiTCR v1.1 was used to align the clonotypes to the IMGT TRB V, D and J references. The analysis was limited to V-J combinations with a frequency above 0.0001, which together covered 99% to 99.2% of the repertoires. A TCR clonal expansion and chaos score per V-J combination was defined as the ratio of F50 clonal expansion to chaos observed in the TCRdist matrix. Welch's t-statistics and random forest were used to narrow the features down to roughly twelve V-J combinations, which were then fed into a naive Bayes classifier. Thyroid-blood repertoire similarity was quantified with the Morisita-Horn index. TCRdb trimmed public reads at Q25 via fastp, called clones via MiXCR and kept in-frame beta chains. Duplicate CDR3 protein sequences are folded into a single record with the most common DNA and genes. What appears here as the V and J calls and clone size reflects TCRdb's work, not the paper's. Recorded for this sample are 400,000 or so distinct CDR3 sequences; roughly a sixth of them occurred a single time. The ten biggest clones cover roughly 2.4% of the sample.

This receptor was obtained from an adult woman with stable Graves' hyperthyroidism. Sequenced input: peripheral blood. The rearranged chain carries TRBV12-3 or TRBV12-4 and TRBJ2-5; the D gene may be TRBD1 or TRBD2, since each aligns over 7 bases. At the DNA level, the sequence is TGTGCCAGCAGTCGGGGGGACAGAGCCGGACAAGAGACCCAGTACTTC. Translated, this is CASSRGDRAGQETQYF.